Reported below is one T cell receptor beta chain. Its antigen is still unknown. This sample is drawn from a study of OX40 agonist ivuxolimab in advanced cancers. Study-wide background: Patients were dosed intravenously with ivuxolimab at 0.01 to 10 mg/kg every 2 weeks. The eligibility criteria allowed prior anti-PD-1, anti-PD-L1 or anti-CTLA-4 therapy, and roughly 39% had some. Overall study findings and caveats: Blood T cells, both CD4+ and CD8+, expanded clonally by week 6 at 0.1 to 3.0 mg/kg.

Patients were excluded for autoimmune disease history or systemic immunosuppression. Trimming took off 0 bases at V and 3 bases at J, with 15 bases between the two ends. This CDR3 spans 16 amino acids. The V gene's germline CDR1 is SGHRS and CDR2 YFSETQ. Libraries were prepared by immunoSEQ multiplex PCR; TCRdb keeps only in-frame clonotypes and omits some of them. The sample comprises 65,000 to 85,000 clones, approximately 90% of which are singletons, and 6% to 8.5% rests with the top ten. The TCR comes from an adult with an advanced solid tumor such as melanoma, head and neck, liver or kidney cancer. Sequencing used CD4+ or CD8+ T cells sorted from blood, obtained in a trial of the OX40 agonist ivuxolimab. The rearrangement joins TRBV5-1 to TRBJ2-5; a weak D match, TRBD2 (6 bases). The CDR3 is CASSLDSMGEEETQYF. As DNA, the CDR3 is TGCGCCAGCAGCTTGGATTCAATGGGGGAGGAAGAGACCCAGTACTTC.